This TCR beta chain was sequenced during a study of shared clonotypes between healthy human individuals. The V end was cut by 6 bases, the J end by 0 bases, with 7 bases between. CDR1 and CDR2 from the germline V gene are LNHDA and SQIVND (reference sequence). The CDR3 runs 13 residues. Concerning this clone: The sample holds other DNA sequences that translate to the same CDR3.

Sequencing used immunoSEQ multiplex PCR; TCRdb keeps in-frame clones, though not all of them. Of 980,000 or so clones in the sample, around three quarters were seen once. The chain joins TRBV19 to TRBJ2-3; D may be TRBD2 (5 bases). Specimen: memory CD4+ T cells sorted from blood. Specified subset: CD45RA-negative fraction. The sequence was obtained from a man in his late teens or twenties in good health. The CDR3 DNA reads TGTGCCAGTAGGGGAGTCAGCACAGATACGCAGTATTTT. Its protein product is CASRGVSTDTQYF.